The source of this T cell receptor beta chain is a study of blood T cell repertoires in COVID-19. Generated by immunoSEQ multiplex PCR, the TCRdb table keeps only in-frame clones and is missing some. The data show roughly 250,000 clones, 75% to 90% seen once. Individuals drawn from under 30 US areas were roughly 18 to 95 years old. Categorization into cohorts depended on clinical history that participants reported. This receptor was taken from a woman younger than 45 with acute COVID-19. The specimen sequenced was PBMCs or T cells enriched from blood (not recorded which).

The CDR3 DNA follows: TGTGCCAGCAGTTTGCGGGGGGCCCTAAATCAGCCCCAGCATTTT. The encoded protein is CASSLRGALNQPQHF. This sequence joins TRBV27 and TRBJ1-5; D may be TRBD1 (6 bases). V was trimmed by 3 bases and J by 4 bases, leaving 13 bases between them. CDR3 length: 15 residues. CDR1 is MNHEY and CDR2 is SMNVEV in the germline V gene (reference sequence).